Presented here are 25 T cell receptor beta chains from one specimen sequenced in a study of control samples from healthy donors and cancer patients. Measured with immunoSEQ multiplex PCR; TCRdb has only the in-frame clones, and not every one. The sample includes over 150,000 clones, approximately 93% of them seen just once. The sample taken for sequencing was blood. These receptors were collected from a man aged 40-49 years in good health.

The chain joins TRBV15 to TRBJ1-2; D might be TRBD1 (6 bases). CDR3 length equals 15 residues. V lost 0 bases, J lost 7 bases, and 15 bases lay in between. Germline CDR1 is LNHNV and CDR2 is YYDKDF (reference sequence). The CDR3 region has the DNA TGTGCCACCAGCAGAGATCTGCAGGGGCTCTTTGGCTACACCTTC. Residues: CATSRDLQGLFGYTF.

This chain uses TRBV6-5 with TRBJ1-1, with 9 positions matching TRBD1. This CDR3 spans 15 amino acids. Germline loops: CDR1 MNHEY, CDR2 SVGAGI. V shed 0 bases and J 4 bases; nucleotides not matched to a gene: 3. Written as DNA, the CDR3 is TGTGCCAGCAGTTACTCGACGACAGGGGGCACTGAAGCTTTCTTT. The encoded protein is CASSYSTTGGTEAFF.

A word on this clone: Germline and junction disagree at one end, which may indicate a read error. This chain connects TRBV12-3 or TRBV12-4 to TRBJ1-1; D is ambiguous. The CDR3 totals 12 residues. CDR3 in amino acids: CASSFGNSEAFF. CDR3 in DNA: TGTGCCAGCAGTTTCGGTAACAGTGAAGCTTTCTTT.

The V gene is TRBV12-3 or TRBV12-4, the J gene TRBJ1-2, with D uncertain. V was cut by 6 bases and J by 2 bases, with 10 bases left in between. This CDR3 comprises 13 residues. The CDR3 nucleotides are TGTGCCAGCAGATCGGGCAGAAACTATGGCTACACCTTC. As protein: CASRSGRNYGYTF.

The rearrangement links TRBV24-1 to TRBJ1-5; D remains unclear. The CDR3 length is 13 residues. V was cut by 6 bases and J by 3 bases, with 8 bases left in between. Germline lookup yields CDR1 KGHDR and CDR2 SFDVKD. CDR3 region: CATSRAPNQPQHF. The CDR3, as DNA: TGTGCCACCAGTCGGGCCCCCAATCAGCCCCAGCATTTT.

This clone was detected only once. This chain connects TRBV27 to TRBJ1-2; D gene uncertain. This CDR3 has 12 residues. Trimming cost V 4 bases and J 5 bases, with 8 bases left between them. In germline, CDR1 is MNHEY, CDR2 SMNVEV (reference sequence). The chain's CDR3 is CASSSIGYGYTF. CDR3 sequence (DNA): TGTGCCAGCAGTTCCATCGGGTATGGCTACACCTTC.

This clone was observed once. V gene TRBV12-3 or TRBV12-4 combines with J gene TRBJ2-1; D tentatively reads TRBD1 or TRBD2 (5 bases each). Trimming shortened V by 4 bases and J by 7 bases, and 8 bases separated the two germline ends. The CDR3 length is 12 residues. CDR3: CASSYWGNEQFF. CDR3 coding DNA: TGTGCCAGCAGTTATTGGGGGAATGAGCAGTTCTTC.

V and J are TRBV5-6 and TRBJ1-1, with D possibly TRBD1 on 6 matching bases. V lost 1 base, J lost 3 bases, and 16 bases lay in between. Germline CDR1 reads SGHDT; CDR2 reads YYEEEE. CDR3 size: 16 residues. CDR3 in amino acids: CASSLMDRFGDTEAFF. CDR3 sequence (DNA): TGTGCCAGCAGCTTGATGGACAGATTTGGGGACACTGAAGCTTTCTTT.

The rearrangement links TRBV30 to TRBJ2-5; 8 nucleotides agree with TRBD1. Germline CDR1 and CDR2: GTSNPN and SVGIG (reference sequence). There are 14 residues in the CDR3. The trim removed 7 bases at V and 2 bases at J, leaving 9 bases unmatched. The CDR3: CASNGGQDQETQYF. In DNA, the CDR3 is TGTGCCTCTAATGGGGGACAGGATCAAGAGACCCAGTACTTC.

The J gene is TRBJ1-5, the V gene TRBV30; the D gene is possibly TRBD1 (6 bases). The CDR3 contains 15 residues. Trimming cost V 0 bases and J 6 bases, with 15 bases left between them. Germline assignment: CDR1 GTSNPN and CDR2 SVGIG (reference sequence). The CDR3 sequence is CAWSVPGAQSQPQHF. CDR3 nucleotides: TGTGCCTGGAGTGTACCGGGGGCCCAGTCTCAGCCCCAGCATTTT.

The chain combines TRBV10-2 with TRBJ2-1; tentative D call: TRBD1 (6 bases). Deletions cut 2 bases from V and 7 bases from J, with 6 bases between. Looked up from germline, CDR1 is WSHSY and CDR2 is SAAADI. The CDR3 is 12 residues long. The CDR3 loop is CASSERGNEQFF. As DNA, the CDR3 is TGCGCCAGCAGTGAGAGGGGGAATGAGCAGTTCTTC.

This chain links TRBV7-9 with TRBJ2-5; TRBD1 matches 7 bases. The ends lost 4 bases at V and 4 bases at J; junction bases unmatched: 9. This CDR3 has 15 residues. Per germline, CDR1 SEHNR and CDR2 FQNEAQ (reference sequence). CDR3 protein: CASSWVVGGGETQYF. The CDR3 DNA follows: TGTGCCAGCAGCTGGGTAGTAGGGGGCGGAGAGACCCAGTACTTC.

This clone was recorded once. V and J are TRBV27 and TRBJ2-4, with 12 bases aligning to TRBD1. The CDR3 length is 14 residues. V was clipped by 6 bases and J by 9 bases; unmatched bases: 6. CDR1 and CDR2 (germline): MNHEY, SMNVEV (reference sequence). The CDR3 DNA reads TGTGCCAGCAGCTCCGGGACAGGGGGCAGCATTCAGTACTTC. Its translation is CASSSGTGGSIQYF.

The chain uses TRBV2 and TRBJ1-4, with 7 bases fitting TRBD1. Germline V gene data show CDR1 as SNHLY and CDR2 as FYNNEI. The V gene end was trimmed by 7 bases and the J gene end by 2 bases; junction bases not matched to a gene: 10. The CDR3 runs to 16 residues. CDR3 DNA: TGTGCCAGCAACAGACAGGGAATCATTACTAATGAAAAACTGTTTTTT. Its protein is CASNRQGIITNEKLFF.

This chain uses TRBV27 with TRBJ2-3, with 7 nucleotides matching TRBD2. The CDR3 is 14 residues long. Germline V gene data show CDR1 as MNHEY and CDR2 as SMNVEV (reference sequence). The V segment lost 6 bases and the J segment 0 bases; nucleotides outside the gene matches: 3. In DNA, the CDR3 is TGTGCCAGCAGACAGCGGGGCAGCACAGATACGCAGTATTTT. It codes for CASRQRGSTDTQYF.

This rearrangement joins TRBV7-2 to TRBJ2-3; D gene uncertain. The V gene lost 5 bases and the J gene lost 1 base, with 13 bases spanning the gap. Germline V gene sequence: CDR1 SGHTA, CDR2 FQGNSA. This CDR3 has 15 residues. The CDR3 sequence is CASSSFTLGTDTQYF. The CDR3 nucleotides read TGTGCCAGCAGCAGCTTTACTTTAGGCACAGATACGCAGTATTTT.

The chain carries TRBV28 and TRBJ1-2; D possibly corresponds to TRBD1 (5 bases). The CDR3 is 13 residues long. Trimming shortened V by 7 bases and J by 4 bases, and 13 bases separated the two germline ends. Germline V gene sequence: CDR1 MDHEN, CDR2 SYDVKM. CDR3 nucleotides: TGTGCCAGCACAACGGGGGTCCTCTATGGCTACACCTTC. Its protein is CASTTGVLYGYTF.

The chain has TRBV11-2 and TRBJ1-4; no clear D gene. Trimming left V 1 base short and J 7 bases short, with 16 bases between. The CDR3 spans 16 residues. Germline assignment: CDR1 SGHAT and CDR2 FQNNGV. CDR3 coding DNA: TGTGCCAGCAGCTTAGTAGCGGCCCCGTACTCTGAAAAACTGTTTTTT. Protein: CASSLVAAPYSEKLFF.

This chain uses TRBV4-1 with TRBJ1-6; TRBD1 matches 9 bases. This CDR3 is built from 16 residues. The ends lost 6 bases at V and 9 bases at J; junction bases unmatched: 12. The germline gives CDR1 MGHRA, CDR2 YSYEKL. CDR3 loop: CASSLGEGQGASPLHF. The CDR3 DNA reads as TGCGCCAGCAGTCTGGGGGAGGGACAGGGCGCTTCACCCCTCCACTTT.

V and J are TRBV5-4 and TRBJ2-3, with D perhaps TRBD1 or TRBD2 (5 bases each). V was clipped by 4 bases and J by 5 bases, with 20 bases between them. In germline, CDR1 is SGHNT, CDR2 YYREEE (reference sequence). There are 16 residues in the CDR3. The CDR3 DNA sequence: TGTGCCAGCAGCGGGATACGAGAGGGGTCCGGAGATACGCAGTATTTT. Translation gives CASSGIREGSGDTQYF.

The rearrangement joins TRBV6-1 to TRBJ1-6; no clear D. Germline lookup yields CDR1 MNHNS and CDR2 SASEGT. Trimming removed 1 base at V and 1 base at J, with 14 bases between. This CDR3 spans 18 amino acids. The DNA of the CDR3 is TGTGCCAGCAGTGAAGACCCCGGGTTTAGGTCCTATAATTCACCCCTCCACTTT. Amino acid sequence: CASSEDPGFRSYNSPLHF.

V is TRBV19 and J is TRBJ2-7; no firm D call. With 4 bases removed from V and 2 bases from J, the gap between germline ends came to 6 bases. The CDR3 spans 12 residues. Per the germline V gene, CDR1 is LNHDA and CDR2 is SQIVND (reference sequence). The CDR3 region has the DNA TGTGCCAGTAGTAGGGATGCCTACGAGCAGTACTTC. This codes for CASSRDAYEQYF.

This clone occurred once. The V and J genes are TRBV5-1 and TRBJ1-2, with 8 bases aligning to TRBD1. Germline CDR1 reads SGHRS; CDR2 reads YFSETQ. CDR3 length: 13 amino acids. Trimming cost V 4 bases and J 6 bases; bases outside gene matches: 5. The CDR3: CASSADRGNGYTF. The CDR3 DNA follows: TGCGCCAGCAGCGCCGACAGGGGCAATGGCTACACCTTC.

In its sample, this clone was seen once. The J gene is TRBJ2-3, the V gene TRBV24-1; possibly TRBD2 for D (6 bases). CDR1 is KGHDR, CDR2 SFDVKD, per germline. The CDR3 is 14 amino acids. The germline V and J ends were trimmed by 4 bases and 8 bases, with 15 bases remaining between them. The CDR3 DNA reads as TGTGCCACCAGTGAAGGATTGCGGGAAGCTACGCAGTATTTT. This encodes CATSEGLREATQYF.

Notes on this clone: The sample contains more than one DNA sequence encoding this CDR3. The chain uses TRBV19 and TRBJ1-1; 7 positions agree with TRBD1. Germline CDR1 LNHDA, CDR2 SQIVND (reference sequence). After removal of 3 bases from V and 1 base from J, the junction contained 5 bases not matched to a gene. This CDR3 is 15 amino acids long. The CDR3 DNA reads TGTGCCAGTAGTATCCCCGGGACAGAGAACACTGAAGCTTTCTTT. It codes for CASSIPGTENTEAFF.